This TCR beta chain was sequenced in a study of blood T cell repertoires in COVID-19. Study background: Spain, Italy and the United States supplied samples that represented acute and convalescent COVID-19.

Original analysis: It was from reference gene primer amplification that nucleated cell counts were estimated. Here immunoSEQ multiplex PCR was the method, and the copy in TCRdb shows in-frame clones only, minus some. That table is the source of V, J and clone size, and D and trimming were worked out from the DNA. The sample has about 160,000 clones; more than 65% are singletons. From germline, CDR1 is MGHRA and CDR2 YSYEKL. This CDR3 is built from 15 residues. Seattle cases were enrolled at active infection and followed longitudinally. In regard to this clone: The junction departs from germline at one end; a sequencing error may be responsible.

The sequenced sample consisted of peripheral blood. The receptor comes from a woman aged 60-75 years with COVID-19, enrolled during active disease. The genes are TRBV4-1 and TRBJ1-4; TRBD1 aligns across 9 bases. The chain's CDR3 is CASSQKDRGDGSQVF. CDR3 coding DNA: TGCGCCAGCAGCCAAAAGGACAGGGGCGACGGTTCGCAGGTTTTT.